The clone carrying this T cell receptor beta chain was seen many times. Its antigen is undetermined. Noted time point: persistent/refractory GD, antithyroid drugs over 5 years with positive TRAb. PBMC RNA served as the TCR library source. American Thyroid Association guidelines served as the basis for diagnosing Graves' disease. Staff took roughly 8.1 milliliters of peripheral blood and put it into EDTA tubes. This CDR3 comprises 17 residues. Trimming left V 3 bases short and J 0 bases short, with 15 bases between. This sample is drawn from a study of regulatory T cells in long-lasting Graves disease. Study overall: Over 5 years of antithyroid drugs with positive TSH receptor antibodies was taken to mean persistent Graves' disease.

Researchers made TCR beta libraries by using iRepertoire HTBI primers and running Arm-PCR on CDR3 regions. TCRdb reprocessed the multiplex PCR reads with MiXCR, giving one entry per CDR3 protein. The profile shows about 660,000 distinct CDR3 sequences, approximately 29% of them singletons. Study results and limitations: TRBV28 was favored in persistent disease, as were TRBJ1-2 and TRBJ2-5.

The rearrangement uses TRBV12-3 or TRBV12-4 and TRBJ1-5; D is unresolved. The sample was peripheral blood mononuclear cells (PBMCs), taken when the disease was refractory, from a patient treated with antithyroid drugs. This TCR derives from a female donor with Graves disease. The CDR3 protein is CASSFGSGPASNQPQHF. The DNA for the CDR3 is TGTGCCAGCAGTTTCGGATCCGGGCCCGCTAGCAATCAGCCCCAGCATTTT.